The 17 T cell receptor beta chains in this list originate from one sample, sequenced in a study of CD8 T cells in Susac syndrome. RNA in amounts of roughly 0.5 to 1 ug was reverse transcribed with random hexamers. MiXCR, run by TCRdb on the immunoSEQ multiplex PCR reads, gives a single entry per CDR3 protein. The sample holds about 180,000 distinct CDR3 sequences, about 94% seen once. The sequencing input was CD4+ T cells from PBMCs. These receptors came from a human donor with multiple sclerosis.

The J gene is TRBJ2-7, the V gene TRBV20-1, with 8 nucleotides matching TRBD2. With V trimmed by 1 base and J by 6 bases, 5 bases remained unmatched. Germline CDR1 and CDR2: DFQATT and SNEGSKA (reference sequence). This CDR3 comprises 13 residues. The CDR3 nucleotides are TGCAGTGCTAGAGCGACTAGCGTTAGCGAGCAGTACTTC. Protein sequence: CSARATSVSEQYF.

The count of this clonotype is one. J is TRBJ2-3 and V is TRBV7-3; D perhaps matches TRBD2 (6 bases). V was trimmed by 4 bases and J by 4 bases, leaving 12 bases between them. The CDR3 has 14 amino acids. Germline CDR1 reads SGHTA; CDR2 reads FQGTGA. CDR3 sequence (DNA): TGTGCCAGCAGCTCGGGACTGACATCAGATACGCAGTATTTT. This encodes CASSSGLTSDTQYF.

The V call is TRBV12-3 or TRBV12-4, the J call TRBJ1-2; 12 positions agree with TRBD1. The CDR3 loop spans 15 amino acids. V lost 7 bases, J lost 5 bases, and 8 bases stayed unmatched. CDR3 nucleotides: TGTGCCAGCACCTTGGGACAGGGGGCGCAGTATGGCTACACCTTC. Translating gives CASTLGQGAQYGYTF.

The chain has TRBV28 and TRBJ1-1; possibly TRBD1 for D (6 bases). Germline lookup yields CDR1 MDHEN and CDR2 SYDVKM. The CDR3 totals 19 residues. The germline V and J ends were trimmed by 3 bases and 3 bases, with 26 bases remaining between them. DNA of the CDR3: TGTGCCAGCAGTTTCCGCCTACGGGTGGACAGAGGTTTTGACACTGAAGCTTTCTTT. It yields the protein CASSFRLRVDRGFDTEAFF.

This sequence joins TRBV27 and TRBJ2-7; 9 bases are shared with TRBD1. The CDR3 is made up of 13 amino acids. Per germline, CDR1 MNHEY and CDR2 SMNVEV (reference sequence). After removal of 7 bases from V and 2 bases from J, the junction contained 3 bases not matched to a gene. CDR3 residues: CASNTGGPYEQYF. The CDR3 DNA is TGTGCCAGCAACACAGGGGGCCCCTACGAGCAGTACTTC.

The chain couples TRBV28 to TRBJ1-5; D is perhaps TRBD1 (6 bases). This CDR3 comprises 15 residues. V was trimmed by 7 bases and J by 5 bases, leaving 18 bases between them. Germline V lookup: CDR1 MDHEN, CDR2 SYDVKM. CDR3: CASTVRGRGDQPQHF. The CDR3 DNA follows: TGTGCCAGCACCGTAAGGGGGAGAGGCGATCAGCCCCAGCATTTT. Full variable domain (rest looked up from reference TRBV28 and TRBJ1-5): DVKVTQSSRYLVKRTGEKVFLECVQDMDHENMFWYRQDPGLGLRLIYFSYDVKMKEKGDIPEGYSVSREKKERFSLILESASTNQTSMYLCASTVRGRGDQPQHFGDGTRLSIL.

This sequence joins TRBV28 and TRBJ2-3, with unresolved D. The CDR3 is made up of 11 amino acids. With 6 bases removed from V and 9 bases from J, the gap between germline ends came to 10 bases. Germline CDR1 MDHEN, CDR2 SYDVKM. The CDR3 protein is CASRNQNTQYF. For the CDR3, the DNA is TGTGCCAGCAGGAATCAGAACACGCAGTATTTT. Using reference TRBV28 and TRBJ2-3 for the parts outside the CDR3, the full variable domain is DVKVTQSSRYLVKRTGEKVFLECVQDMDHENMFWYRQDPGLGLRLIYFSYDVKMKEKGDIPEGYSVSREKKERFSLILESASTNQTSMYLCASRNQNTQYFGPGTRLTVL.

The chain links TRBV7-9 to TRBJ2-3; D is possibly TRBD1 or TRBD2 (5 bases each). There are 13 residues in the CDR3. Trimming shortened V by 2 bases and J by 4 bases, and 7 bases separated the two germline ends. Germline loops: CDR1 SEHNR, CDR2 FQNEAQ (reference sequence). The CDR3 sequence is CASSLMGADTQYF. The CDR3 DNA follows: TGTGCCAGCAGCTTAATGGGGGCAGATACGCAGTATTTT.

This clonotype was seen a handful of times. The chain is built from TRBV7-2 and TRBJ2-2; D unresolved. This CDR3 has 13 amino acids. In germline, CDR1 is SGHTA, CDR2 FQGNSA. V gave up 4 bases and J gave up 3 bases, with 6 bases separating them. The CDR3 sequence: CASSSTDTGELFF. Written as DNA, the CDR3 is TGTGCCAGCAGCTCGACTGACACCGGGGAGCTGTTTTTT.

This clonotype has only one observation. The gene calls are TRBV6-5 and TRBJ1-3, with TRBD1 matching 7 bases. V shed 0 bases, J shed 5 bases, and the junction held 7 bases outside the gene matches. The CDR3 sequence is 16 residues long. The germline gives CDR1 MNHEY, CDR2 SVGAGI. CDR3 sequence (DNA): TGTGCCAGCAGTTACTCCGGGACAGCCAGTCGAAACACCATATATTTT. Its translation is CASSYSGTASRNTIYF.

The V and J genes are TRBV25-1 and TRBJ2-6; D gene unclear. This CDR3 region has 13 residues. V lost 6 bases and J lost 0, with 3 bases in between. Germline V CDR1 and CDR2: MGHDK, SYGVNS. The CDR3 region is CASSVSGANVLTF. The CDR3 nucleotides are TGTGCCAGCAGCGTCTCTGGGGCCAACGTCCTGACTTTC.

The V call is TRBV5-6, the J call TRBJ2-3; D gene uncertain. V lost 2 bases and J lost 0, with 7 bases in between. Germline assignment: CDR1 SGHDT and CDR2 YYEEEE. The CDR3 covers 14 residues. The DNA for the CDR3 is TGTGCCAGCAGCTTTCAGAGTAGCACAGATACGCAGTATTTT. This encodes CASSFQSSTDTQYF.

V is TRBV27 and J is TRBJ1-6; no definite D call. The CDR3 is 14 amino acids. Germline lookup yields CDR1 MNHEY and CDR2 SMNVEV (reference sequence). Trimming cost V 5 bases and J 5 bases, with 10 bases left between them. CDR3 sequence reads: CASSAIDHNSPLHF. In DNA, the CDR3 is TGTGCCAGCAGTGCCATAGATCATAATTCACCCCTCCACTTT.

J is TRBJ1-4 and V is TRBV7-2; D is undetermined. The CDR3 contains 14 residues. Germline values: CDR1 SGHTA, CDR2 FQGNSA. Trimming removed 2 bases from V and 6 bases from J, with 10 bases in between. CDR3 coding DNA: TGTGCCAGCAGCTTATCCCGGTGGGATGAAAAACTGTTTTTT. This encodes CASSLSRWDEKLFF.

The CDR3: CASGRDSSTDTQYF. CDR3 bases: TGTGCTAGTGGTCGGGACAGCAGCACAGATACGCAGTATTTT. This rearrangement joins TRBV12-5 to TRBJ2-3, with 7 bases lining up with TRBD1. The V and J ends lost 5 bases and 0 bases, in that order; junction bases with no gene match: 2. CDR3 length: 14 amino acids. In germline, CDR1 is LGHNT, CDR2 FRNRAP.

The CDR3 nucleotides are TGTGCCAGCAGTTACTCCCATAATAGCGGCAGCTCCTACGAGCAGTACTTC. Residues: CASSYSHNSGSSYEQYF. The chain links TRBV6-5 to TRBJ2-7; a possible D gene is TRBD2 (6 bases). The CDR3 runs to 17 residues. The V end was cut by 0 bases, the J end by 0 bases, with 15 bases between. Germline V gene data show CDR1 as MNHEY and CDR2 as SVGAGI.

The V and J genes are TRBV6-1 and TRBJ2-7; D is unresolved. The V end was cut by 3 bases, the J end by 4 bases, with 7 bases between. Germline V CDR1 and CDR2: MNHNS, SASEGT. The CDR3 contains 12 residues. CDR3 amino acids: CASSDGQYEQYF. The DNA of the CDR3 is TGTGCCAGCAGTGATGGCCAATACGAGCAGTACTTC.